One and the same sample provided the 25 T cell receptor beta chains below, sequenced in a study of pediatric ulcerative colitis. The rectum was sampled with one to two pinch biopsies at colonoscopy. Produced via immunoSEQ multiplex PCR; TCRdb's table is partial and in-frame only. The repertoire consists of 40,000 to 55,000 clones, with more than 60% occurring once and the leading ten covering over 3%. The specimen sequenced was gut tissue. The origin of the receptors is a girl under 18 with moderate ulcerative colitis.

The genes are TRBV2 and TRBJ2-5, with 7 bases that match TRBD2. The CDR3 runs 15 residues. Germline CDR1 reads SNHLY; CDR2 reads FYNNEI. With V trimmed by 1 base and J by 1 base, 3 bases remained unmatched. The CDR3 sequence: CASSEGASGQETQYF. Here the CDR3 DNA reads TGTGCCAGCAGTGAAGGGGCTAGCGGCCAAGAGACCCAGTACTTC.

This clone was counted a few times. CDR3 residues: CASSPRPGQSTDTQYF. Here the CDR3 DNA reads TGTGCCAGCAGCCCACGCCCGGGACAGAGCACAGATACGCAGTATTTT. This rearrangement joins TRBV7-6 to TRBJ2-3, with 7 bases matching TRBD1. With V trimmed by 5 bases and J by 0 bases, 8 bases remained unmatched. Germline V gene lookup returns CDR1 SGHVS and CDR2 FNYEAQ. The CDR3 covers 16 residues.

This chain's CDR3 is CASSPGQGAGANVLTF. CDR3 sequence (DNA): TGCGCCAGCAGCCCTGGACAGGGGGCTGGGGCCAACGTCCTGACTTTC. The chain couples TRBV5-1 to TRBJ2-6; 10 nucleotides align to TRBD1. Per germline, CDR1 SGHRS and CDR2 YFSETQ. The junction had 3 bases not matched to a gene; V was cut back by 4 bases and J by 2 bases. The CDR3 is 16 amino acids.

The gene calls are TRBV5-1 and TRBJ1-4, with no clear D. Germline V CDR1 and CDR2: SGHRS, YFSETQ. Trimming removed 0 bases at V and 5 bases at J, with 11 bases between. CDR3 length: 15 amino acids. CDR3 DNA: TGCGCCAGCAGCTTGGAAAGCAGACTCAATGAAAAACTGTTTTTT. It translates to CASSLESRLNEKLFF. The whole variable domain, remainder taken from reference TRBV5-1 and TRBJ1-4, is KAGVTQTPRYLIKTRGQQVTLSCSPISGHRSVSWYQQTPGQGLQFLFEYFSETQRNKGNFPGRFSGRQFSNSRSEMNVSTLELGDSALYLCASSLESRLNEKLFFGSGTQLSVL.

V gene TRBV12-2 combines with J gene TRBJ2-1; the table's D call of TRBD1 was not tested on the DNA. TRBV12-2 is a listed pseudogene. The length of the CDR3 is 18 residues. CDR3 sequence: CASRLARHLKSSYNEQFF. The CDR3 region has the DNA TGTGCAAGTCGCTTAGCCCGACACCTAAAGAGCTCCTACAATGAGCAGTTCTTC.

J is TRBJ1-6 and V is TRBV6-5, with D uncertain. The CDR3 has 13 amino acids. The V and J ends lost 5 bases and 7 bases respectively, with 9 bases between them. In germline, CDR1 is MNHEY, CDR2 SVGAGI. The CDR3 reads CASSVGLNSPLHF. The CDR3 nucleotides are TGTGCCAGCAGTGTAGGCCTCAATTCACCCCTCCACTTT.

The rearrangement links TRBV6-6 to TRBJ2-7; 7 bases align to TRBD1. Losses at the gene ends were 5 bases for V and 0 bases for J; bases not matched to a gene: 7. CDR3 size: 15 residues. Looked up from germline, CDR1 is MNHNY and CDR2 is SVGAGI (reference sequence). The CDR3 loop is CASSPLGQSSYEQYF. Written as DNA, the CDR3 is TGTGCCAGCAGTCCATTGGGACAGAGCTCCTACGAGCAGTACTTC.

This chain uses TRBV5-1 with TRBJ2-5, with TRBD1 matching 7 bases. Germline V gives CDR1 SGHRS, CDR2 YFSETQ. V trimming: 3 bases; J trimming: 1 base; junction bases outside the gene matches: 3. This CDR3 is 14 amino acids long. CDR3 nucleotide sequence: TGCGCCAGCAGCTATAACAGGGGCCAAGAGACCCAGTACTTC. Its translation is CASSYNRGQETQYF.

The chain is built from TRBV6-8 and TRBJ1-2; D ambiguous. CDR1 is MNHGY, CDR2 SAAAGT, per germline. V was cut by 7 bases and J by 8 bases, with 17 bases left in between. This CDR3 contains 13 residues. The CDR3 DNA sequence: TGTGCCAGCATGGACTTGGATATGTTGGGCTACACCTTC. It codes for CASMDLDMLGYTF.

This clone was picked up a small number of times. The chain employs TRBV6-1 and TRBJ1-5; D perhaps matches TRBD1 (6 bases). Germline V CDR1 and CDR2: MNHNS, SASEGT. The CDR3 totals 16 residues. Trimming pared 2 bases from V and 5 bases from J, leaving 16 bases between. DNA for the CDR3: TGTGCCAGCAGTGAATCGGTCAGGGGTAGAGATCAGCCCCAGCATTTT. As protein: CASSESVRGRDQPQHF.

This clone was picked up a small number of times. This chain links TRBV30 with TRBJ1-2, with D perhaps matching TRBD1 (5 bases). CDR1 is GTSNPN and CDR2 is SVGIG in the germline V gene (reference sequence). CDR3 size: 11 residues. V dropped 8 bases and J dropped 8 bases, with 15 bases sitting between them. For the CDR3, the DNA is TGTGCCCACACCCGGGGGGACGGCTACACCTTC. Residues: CAHTRGDGYTF.

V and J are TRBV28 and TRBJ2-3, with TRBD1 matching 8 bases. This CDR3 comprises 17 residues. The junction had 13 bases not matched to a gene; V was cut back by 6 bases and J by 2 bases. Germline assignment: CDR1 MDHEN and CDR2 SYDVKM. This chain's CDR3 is CASRFPDRGSHTDTQYF. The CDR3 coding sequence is TGTGCCAGCAGATTCCCAGACAGGGGCTCACACACAGATACGCAGTATTTT. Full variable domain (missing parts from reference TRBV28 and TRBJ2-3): DVKVTQSSRYLVKRTGEKVFLECVQDMDHENMFWYRQDPGLGLRLIYFSYDVKMKEKGDIPEGYSVSREKKERFSLILESASTNQTSMYLCASRFPDRGSHTDTQYFGPGTRLTVL.

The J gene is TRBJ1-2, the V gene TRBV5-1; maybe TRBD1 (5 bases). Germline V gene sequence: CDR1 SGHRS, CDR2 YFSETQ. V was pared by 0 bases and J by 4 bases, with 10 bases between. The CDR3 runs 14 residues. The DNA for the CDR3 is TGCGCCAGCAGCTTGGCGGGGGACTCCTATGGCTACACCTTC. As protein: CASSLAGDSYGYTF.

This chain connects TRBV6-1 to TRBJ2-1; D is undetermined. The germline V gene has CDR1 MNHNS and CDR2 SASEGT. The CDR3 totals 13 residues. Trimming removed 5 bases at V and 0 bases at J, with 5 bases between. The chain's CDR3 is CASSLSSYNEQFF. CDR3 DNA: TGTGCCAGCAGTCTAAGCTCCTACAATGAGCAGTTCTTC.

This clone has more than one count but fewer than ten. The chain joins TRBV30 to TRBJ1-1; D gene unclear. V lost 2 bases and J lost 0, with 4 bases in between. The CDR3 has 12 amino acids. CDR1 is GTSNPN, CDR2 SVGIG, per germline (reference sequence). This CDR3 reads CAWSRVNTEAFF. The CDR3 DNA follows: TGTGCCTGGAGTCGAGTGAACACTGAAGCTTTCTTT.

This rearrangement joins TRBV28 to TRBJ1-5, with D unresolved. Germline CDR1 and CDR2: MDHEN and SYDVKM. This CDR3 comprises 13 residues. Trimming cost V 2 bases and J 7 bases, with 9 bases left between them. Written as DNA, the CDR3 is TGTGCCAGCAGTTTAAAAGTGGCCCAGCCCCAGCATTTT. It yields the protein CASSLKVAQPQHF. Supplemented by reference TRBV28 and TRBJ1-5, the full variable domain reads DVKVTQSSRYLVKRTGEKVFLECVQDMDHENMFWYRQDPGLGLRLIYFSYDVKMKEKGDIPEGYSVSREKKERFSLILESASTNQTSMYLCASSLKVAQPQHFGDGTRLSIL.

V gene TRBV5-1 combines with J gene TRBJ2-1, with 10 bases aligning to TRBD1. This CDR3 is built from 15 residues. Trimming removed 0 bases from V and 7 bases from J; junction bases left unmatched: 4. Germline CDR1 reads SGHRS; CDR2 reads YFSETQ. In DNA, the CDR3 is TGCGCCAGCAGCTTGGTAGGACAGGGGGTTAATGAGCAGTTCTTC. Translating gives CASSLVGQGVNEQFF. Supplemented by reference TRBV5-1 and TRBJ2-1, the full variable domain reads KAGVTQTPRYLIKTRGQQVTLSCSPISGHRSVSWYQQTPGQGLQFLFEYFSETQRNKGNFPGRFSGRQFSNSRSEMNVSTLELGDSALYLCASSLVGQGVNEQFFGPGTRLTVL.

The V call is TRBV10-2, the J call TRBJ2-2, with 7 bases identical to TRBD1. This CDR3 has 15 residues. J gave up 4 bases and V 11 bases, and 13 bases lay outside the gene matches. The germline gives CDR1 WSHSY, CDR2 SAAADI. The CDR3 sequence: CASQQGTDSTGELFF. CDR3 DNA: TGCGCCTCTCAACAAGGGACAGATTCCACCGGGGAGCTGTTTTTT.

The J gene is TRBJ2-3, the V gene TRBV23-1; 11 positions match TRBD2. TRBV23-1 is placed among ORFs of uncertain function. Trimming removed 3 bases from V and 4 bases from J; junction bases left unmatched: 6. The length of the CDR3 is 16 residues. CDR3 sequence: CASSHHSGRGSDTQYF. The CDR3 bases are TGCGCCAGCAGTCACCATAGCGGGAGGGGGTCAGATACGCAGTATTTT.

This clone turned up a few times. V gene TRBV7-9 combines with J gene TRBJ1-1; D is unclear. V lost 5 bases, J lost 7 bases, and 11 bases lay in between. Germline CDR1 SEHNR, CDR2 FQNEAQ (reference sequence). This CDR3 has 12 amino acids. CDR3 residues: CASSRRELEAFF. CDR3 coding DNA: TGTGCCAGCAGCCGCCGGGAGCTTGAAGCTTTCTTT.

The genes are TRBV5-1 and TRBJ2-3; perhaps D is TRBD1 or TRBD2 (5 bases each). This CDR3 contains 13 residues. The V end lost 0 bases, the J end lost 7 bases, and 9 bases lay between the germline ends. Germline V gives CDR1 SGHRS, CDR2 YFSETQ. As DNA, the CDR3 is TGCGCCAGCAGCTTGGGAGGGGCGTATACGCAGTATTTT. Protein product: CASSLGGAYTQYF.

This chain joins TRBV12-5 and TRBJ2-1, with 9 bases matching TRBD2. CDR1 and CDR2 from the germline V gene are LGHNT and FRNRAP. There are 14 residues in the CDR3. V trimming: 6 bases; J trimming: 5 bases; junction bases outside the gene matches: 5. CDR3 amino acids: CASGAGLAHNEQFF. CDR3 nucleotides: TGTGCTAGTGGGGCGGGACTAGCTCACAATGAGCAGTTCTTC. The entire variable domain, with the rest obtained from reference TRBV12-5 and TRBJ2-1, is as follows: DARVTQTPRHKVTEMGQEVTMRCQPILGHNTVFWYRQTMMQGLELLAYFRNRAPLDDSGMPKDRFSAEMPDATLATLKIQPSEPRDSAVYFCASGAGLAHNEQFFGPGTRLTVL.

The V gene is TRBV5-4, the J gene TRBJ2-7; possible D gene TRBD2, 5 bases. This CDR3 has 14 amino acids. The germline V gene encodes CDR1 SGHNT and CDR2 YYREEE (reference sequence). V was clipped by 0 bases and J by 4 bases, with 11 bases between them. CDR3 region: CASSLASPPYEQYF. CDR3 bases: TGTGCCAGCAGCTTGGCTAGCCCACCTTACGAGCAGTACTTC.

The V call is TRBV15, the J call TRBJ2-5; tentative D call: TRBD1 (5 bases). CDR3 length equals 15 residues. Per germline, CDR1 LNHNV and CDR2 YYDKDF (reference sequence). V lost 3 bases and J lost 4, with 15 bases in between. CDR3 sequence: CATSSTGTHGETQYF. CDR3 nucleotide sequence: TGTGCCACCAGCAGCACAGGTACCCATGGAGAGACCCAGTACTTC. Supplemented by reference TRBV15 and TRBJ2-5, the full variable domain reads DAMVIQNPRYQVTQFGKPVTLSCSQTLNHNVMYWYQQKSSQAPKLLFHYYDKDFNNEADTPDNFQSRRPNTSFCFLDIRSPGLGDTAMYLCATSSTGTHGETQYFGPGTRLLVL.

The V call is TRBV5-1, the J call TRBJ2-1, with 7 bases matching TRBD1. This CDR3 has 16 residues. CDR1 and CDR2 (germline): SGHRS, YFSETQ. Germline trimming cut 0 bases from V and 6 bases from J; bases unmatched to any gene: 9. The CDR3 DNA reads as TGCGCCAGCAGCTTGGTAGGGACAGTTGCTCTCAATGAGCAGTTCTTC. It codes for CASSLVGTVALNEQFF.